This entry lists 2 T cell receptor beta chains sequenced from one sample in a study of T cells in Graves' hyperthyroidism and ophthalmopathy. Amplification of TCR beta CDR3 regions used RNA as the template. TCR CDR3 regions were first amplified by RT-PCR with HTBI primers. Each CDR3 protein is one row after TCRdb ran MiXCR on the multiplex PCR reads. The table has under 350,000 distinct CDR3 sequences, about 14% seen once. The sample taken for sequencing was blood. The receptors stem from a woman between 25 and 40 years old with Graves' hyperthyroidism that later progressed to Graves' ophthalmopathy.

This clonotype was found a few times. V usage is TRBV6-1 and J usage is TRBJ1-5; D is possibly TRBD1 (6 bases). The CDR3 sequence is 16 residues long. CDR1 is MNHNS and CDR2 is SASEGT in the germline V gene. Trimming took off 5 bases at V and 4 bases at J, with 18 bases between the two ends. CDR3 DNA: TGTGCCAGCAGTAAAATGGGGCAGGGGCTAAATCAGCCCCAGCATTTT. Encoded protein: CASSKMGQGLNQPQHF.

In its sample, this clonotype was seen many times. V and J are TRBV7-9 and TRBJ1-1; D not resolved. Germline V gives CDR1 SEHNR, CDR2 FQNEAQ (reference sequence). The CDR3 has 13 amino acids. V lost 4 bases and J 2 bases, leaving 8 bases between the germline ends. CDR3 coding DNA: TGTGCCAGCAGCTCCAGCATCAACACTGAAGCTTTCTTT. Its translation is CASSSSINTEAFF.